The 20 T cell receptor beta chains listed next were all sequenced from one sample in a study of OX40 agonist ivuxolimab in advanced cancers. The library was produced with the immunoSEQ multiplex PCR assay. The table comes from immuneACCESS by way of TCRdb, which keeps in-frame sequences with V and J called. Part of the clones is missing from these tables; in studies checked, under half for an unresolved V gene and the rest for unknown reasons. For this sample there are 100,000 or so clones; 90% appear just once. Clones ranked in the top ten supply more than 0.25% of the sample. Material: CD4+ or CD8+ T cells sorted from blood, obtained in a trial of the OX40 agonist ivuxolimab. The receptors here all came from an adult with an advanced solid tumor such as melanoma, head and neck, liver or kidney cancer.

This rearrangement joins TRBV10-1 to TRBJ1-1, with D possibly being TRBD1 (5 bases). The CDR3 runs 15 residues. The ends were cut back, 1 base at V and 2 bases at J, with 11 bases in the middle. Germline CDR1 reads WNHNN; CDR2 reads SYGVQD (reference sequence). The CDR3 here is CASSEFPGPNTEAFF. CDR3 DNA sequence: TGCGCCAGCAGTGAGTTTCCGGGACCAAACACTGAAGCTTTCTTT.

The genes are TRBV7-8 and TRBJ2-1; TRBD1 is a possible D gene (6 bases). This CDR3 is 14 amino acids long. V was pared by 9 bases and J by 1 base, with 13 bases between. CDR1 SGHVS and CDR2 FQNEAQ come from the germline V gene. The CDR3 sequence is CASDEGVSYNEQFF. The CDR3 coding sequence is TGTGCCAGTGATGAGGGGGTGTCCTACAATGAGCAGTTCTTC.

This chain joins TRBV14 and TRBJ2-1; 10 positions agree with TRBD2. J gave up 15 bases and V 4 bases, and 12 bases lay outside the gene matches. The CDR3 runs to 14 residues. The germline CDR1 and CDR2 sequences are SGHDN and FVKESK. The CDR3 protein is CASSPTLLAGLAFF. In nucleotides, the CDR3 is TGTGCCAGCAGCCCTACCTTACTAGCGGGATTGGCGTTCTTC.

CDR3 coding DNA: TGTGCCAGTTCACTATTAGAGACCCAGTACTTC. Protein product: CASSLLETQYF. The chain is built from TRBV6-5 and TRBJ2-5; D gene ambiguous. The CDR3 consists of 11 residues. Germline values: CDR1 MNHEY, CDR2 SVGAGI. Trimming took 9 bases from V and 4 from J, leaving 9 bases between them.

CDR3 residues: CASRPPSGTAYEQYF. CDR3 DNA: TGTGCCAGCAGACCCCCTTCCGGGACAGCCTACGAGCAGTACTTC. The chain employs TRBV6-6 and TRBJ2-7, with 7 bases matching TRBD1. Losses at the gene ends were 6 bases for V and 2 bases for J; bases not matched to a gene: 10. Germline V gene lookup returns CDR1 MNHNY and CDR2 SVGAGI (reference sequence). The CDR3 covers 15 residues.

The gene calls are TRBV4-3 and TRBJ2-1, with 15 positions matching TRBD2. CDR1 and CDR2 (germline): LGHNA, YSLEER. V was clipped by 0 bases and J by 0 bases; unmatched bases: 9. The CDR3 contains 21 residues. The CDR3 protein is CASSQDNYLGLAGGSYNEQFF. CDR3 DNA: TGCGCCAGCAGCCAAGATAATTACCTGGGACTAGCGGGGGGCTCCTACAATGAGCAGTTCTTC.

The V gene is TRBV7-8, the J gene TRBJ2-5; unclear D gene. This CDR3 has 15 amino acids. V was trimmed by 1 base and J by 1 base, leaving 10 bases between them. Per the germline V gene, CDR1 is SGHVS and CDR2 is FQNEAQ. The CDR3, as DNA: TGTGCCAGCAGCTTAGTTGGACGGGTCCAAGAGACCCAGTACTTC. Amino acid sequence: CASSLVGRVQETQYF.

The CDR3 here is CASSPDRGRWETQYF. DNA for the CDR3: TGTGCCAGCAGCCCAGACAGGGGGCGTTGGGAGACCCAGTACTTC. The genes are TRBV7-8 and TRBJ2-5; 10 bases are shared with TRBD1. This CDR3 has 15 residues. V was clipped by 5 bases and J by 5 bases; unmatched bases: 8. In germline, CDR1 is SGHVS, CDR2 FQNEAQ.

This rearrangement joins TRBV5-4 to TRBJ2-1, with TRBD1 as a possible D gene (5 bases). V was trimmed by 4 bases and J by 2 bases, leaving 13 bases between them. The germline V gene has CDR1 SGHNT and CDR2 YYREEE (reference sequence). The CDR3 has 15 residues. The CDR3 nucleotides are TGTGCCAGCAGCCGATCGGAAGGGGCCTACAATGAGCAGTTCTTC. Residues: CASSRSEGAYNEQFF.

This CDR3 is CASSLGGNYEQYF. CDR3 DNA sequence: TGTGCCAGTAGTTTGGGAGGGAACTACGAGCAGTACTTC. V is TRBV19 and J is TRBJ2-7; 7 bases line up with TRBD2. CDR1 and CDR2 from the germline V gene are LNHDA and SQIVND (reference sequence). V gave up 5 bases and J gave up 3 bases; unmatched junction bases: 4. CDR3 length: 13 amino acids.

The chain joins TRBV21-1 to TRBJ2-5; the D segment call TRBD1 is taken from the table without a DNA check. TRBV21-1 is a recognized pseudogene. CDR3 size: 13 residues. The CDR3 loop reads CASGQGGRETQYF. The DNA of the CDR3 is TGTGCCAGCGGACAGGGGGGGAGAGAGACCCAGTACTTC.

The CDR3 sequence is CASSLGQKFTEAFF. In nucleotides, the CDR3 is TGTGCCAGCAGCTTAGGGCAGAAGTTCACTGAAGCTTTCTTT. The rearrangement uses TRBV7-2 and TRBJ1-1; D uncertain. Germline V gives CDR1 SGHTA, CDR2 FQGNSA. V was cut by 1 base and J by 4 bases, with 10 bases left in between. This CDR3 is 14 amino acids long.

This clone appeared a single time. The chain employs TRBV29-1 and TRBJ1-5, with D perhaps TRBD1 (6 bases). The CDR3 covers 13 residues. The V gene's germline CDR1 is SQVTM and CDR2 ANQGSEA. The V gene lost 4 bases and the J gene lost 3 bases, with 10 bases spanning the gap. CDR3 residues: CSVGQGINQPQHF. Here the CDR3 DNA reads TGCAGCGTTGGGCAGGGGATCAATCAGCCCCAGCATTTT.

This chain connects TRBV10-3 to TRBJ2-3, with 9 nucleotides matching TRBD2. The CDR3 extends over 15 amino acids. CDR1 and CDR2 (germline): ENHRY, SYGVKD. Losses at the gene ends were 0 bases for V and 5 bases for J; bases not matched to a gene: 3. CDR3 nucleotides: TGTGCCATCAGTGAGTCGGCGGGAGGGGGAGATACGCAGTATTTT. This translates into CAISESAGGGDTQYF.

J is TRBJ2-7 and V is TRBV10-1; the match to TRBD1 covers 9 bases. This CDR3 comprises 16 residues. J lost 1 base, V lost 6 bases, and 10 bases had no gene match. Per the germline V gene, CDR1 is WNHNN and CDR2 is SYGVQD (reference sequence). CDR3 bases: TGCGCCAGCAGATCCGAGACAGGGGGTCATTCCTACGAGCAGTACTTC. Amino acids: CASRSETGGHSYEQYF.

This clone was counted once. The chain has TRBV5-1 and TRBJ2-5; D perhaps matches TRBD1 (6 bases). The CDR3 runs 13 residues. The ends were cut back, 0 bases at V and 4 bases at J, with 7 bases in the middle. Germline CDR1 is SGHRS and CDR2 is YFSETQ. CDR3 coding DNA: TGCGCCAGCAGCTTGGCAGGGGCAGAGACCCAGTACTTC. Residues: CASSLAGAETQYF. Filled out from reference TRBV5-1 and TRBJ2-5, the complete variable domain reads KAGVTQTPRYLIKTRGQQVTLSCSPISGHRSVSWYQQTPGQGLQFLFEYFSETQRNKGNFPGRFSGRQFSNSRSEMNVSTLELGDSALYLCASSLAGAETQYFGPGTRLLVL.

CDR3 in amino acids: CATSRDRYNEQFF. The CDR3, as DNA: TGTGCCACCAGCAGAGATCGATACAATGAGCAGTTCTTC. The chain carries TRBV15 and TRBJ2-1, with D unclear. Trimming removed 0 bases at V and 4 bases at J, with 4 bases between. Germline CDR1 LNHNV, CDR2 YYDKDF (reference sequence). The CDR3 length is 13 residues.

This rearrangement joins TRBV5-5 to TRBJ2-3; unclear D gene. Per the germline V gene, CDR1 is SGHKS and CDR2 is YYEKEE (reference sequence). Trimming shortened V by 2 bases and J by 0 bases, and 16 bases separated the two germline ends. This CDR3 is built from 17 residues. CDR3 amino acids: CASSFVAKKPSTDTQYF. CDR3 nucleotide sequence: TGTGCCAGCAGCTTTGTGGCCAAAAAACCTAGCACAGATACGCAGTATTTT.

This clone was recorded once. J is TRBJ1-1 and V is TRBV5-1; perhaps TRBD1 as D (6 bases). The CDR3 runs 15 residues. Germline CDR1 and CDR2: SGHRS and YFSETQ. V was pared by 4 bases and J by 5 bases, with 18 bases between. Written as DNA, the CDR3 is TGCGCCAGCAGCCCACTACAGGGATTACGAACTGAAGCTTTCTTT. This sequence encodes CASSPLQGLRTEAFF.

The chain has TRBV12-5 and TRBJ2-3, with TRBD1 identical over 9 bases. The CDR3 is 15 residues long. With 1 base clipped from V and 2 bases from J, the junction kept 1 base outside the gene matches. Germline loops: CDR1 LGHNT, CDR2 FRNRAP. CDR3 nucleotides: TGTGCTAGTGGTTTGGGACAGGGGGACACAGATACGCAGTATTTT. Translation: CASGLGQGDTDTQYF.